Given below is one TCR beta chain in context. This specimen comes from a study of shared clonotypes between healthy human individuals. Germline V gene sequence: CDR1 SGHRS, CDR2 YFSETQ. This CDR3 contains 17 residues. The V end lost 1 base, the J end lost 1 base, and 16 bases lay between the germline ends. The assay was immunoSEQ multiplex PCR, and TCRdb's table has in-frame clones only and misses some. The table shows around 2.1 million clones, with around 95% occurring only once. The source is a man in his late teens or twenties in good health. The gene calls are TRBV5-1 and TRBJ2-3; tentative D call: TRBD2 (5 bases). Sequenced material: naive CD4+ T cells sorted from blood. Specified subset: CD45RA+ positively selected. The CDR3 DNA reads TGCGCCAGCAGCTTGATGGCTGCCCGGGGTCGCACAGATACGCAGTATTTT. Encoded protein: CASSLMAARGRTDTQYF.